The clone carrying this T cell receptor (beta chain) has a handful of counts. Its specificity is not known. There are 13 residues in the CDR3. V was clipped by 5 bases and J by 4 bases; unmatched bases: 3. Germline CDR1 and CDR2: SQVTM and ANQGSEA. This specimen comes from a study of early T cells in non-severe SARS-CoV-2 infection. Study information: Sequencing of unsorted whole blood was done on bulk RNA, leaving chains unpaired.

Overall study findings and caveats: Sequences matched to VDJdb favored anti-spike CD8 responses, while private and CD4 specificities were missed.

Individual cDNA molecules carried attached unique molecular identifiers. One entry per CDR3 protein results from TCRdb running MiXCR on the 5' RACE reads. Among roughly 53,000 distinct CDR3 sequences, roughly an eighth were seen once, and the ten largest hold 2.5%. The material sequenced was whole blood, taken at baseline. The clonotype comes from an adult who was a healthcare worker with PCR-confirmed SARS-CoV-2 infection or an uninfected control (not recorded which). The chain carries TRBV29-1 and TRBJ1-1; 11 nucleotides line up with TRBD1. The CDR3 reads CSVIGTGGTEAFF. Written as DNA, the CDR3 is TGCAGCGTTATCGGGACAGGGGGCACTGAAGCTTTCTTT. Together with reference TRBV29-1 and TRBJ1-1, the CDR3 gives the full variable domain: SAVISQKPSRDICQRGTSLTIQCQVDSQVTMMFWYRQQPGQSLTLIATANQGSEATYESGFVIDKFPISRPNLTFSTLTVSNMSPEDSSIYLCSVIGTGGTEAFFGQGTRLTVV.